This T cell receptor (beta chain) was observed in a study of beta chain features in type 1 diabetes. Blood was drawn once from each donor into heparinised tubes. The draws averaged about 110 mL. The isolated RNA, all of it, was reverse transcribed, so expressed TCRB transcripts were what got sequenced. This table comes from immunoSEQ multiplex PCR, and its TCRdb copy is limited to in-frame clones, with some not included. The data show some 99,000 clones, with about two fifths seen just once and 0.065% held by the top ten. The sequence was obtained from a woman aged 18-29 years in good health. Sequenced material: stem cell memory CD4+ T cells from blood.

This CDR3 reads CASSFPIARYNEQFF. CDR3 nucleotide sequence: TGCGCCAGCAGCTTCCCGATAGCGAGATACAATGAGCAGTTCTTC. The V and J genes are TRBV5-1 and TRBJ2-1, with TRBD2 as a possible D gene (5 bases). This CDR3 has 15 residues. CDR1 is SGHRS and CDR2 is YFSETQ in the germline V gene. V lost 2 bases to trimming and J lost 4 bases, with 13 bases between them. Complete variable domain (other parts from reference TRBV5-1 and TRBJ2-1): KAGVTQTPRYLIKTRGQQVTLSCSPISGHRSVSWYQQTPGQGLQFLFEYFSETQRNKGNFPGRFSGRQFSNSRSEMNVSTLELGDSALYLCASSFPIARYNEQFFGPGTRLTVL.